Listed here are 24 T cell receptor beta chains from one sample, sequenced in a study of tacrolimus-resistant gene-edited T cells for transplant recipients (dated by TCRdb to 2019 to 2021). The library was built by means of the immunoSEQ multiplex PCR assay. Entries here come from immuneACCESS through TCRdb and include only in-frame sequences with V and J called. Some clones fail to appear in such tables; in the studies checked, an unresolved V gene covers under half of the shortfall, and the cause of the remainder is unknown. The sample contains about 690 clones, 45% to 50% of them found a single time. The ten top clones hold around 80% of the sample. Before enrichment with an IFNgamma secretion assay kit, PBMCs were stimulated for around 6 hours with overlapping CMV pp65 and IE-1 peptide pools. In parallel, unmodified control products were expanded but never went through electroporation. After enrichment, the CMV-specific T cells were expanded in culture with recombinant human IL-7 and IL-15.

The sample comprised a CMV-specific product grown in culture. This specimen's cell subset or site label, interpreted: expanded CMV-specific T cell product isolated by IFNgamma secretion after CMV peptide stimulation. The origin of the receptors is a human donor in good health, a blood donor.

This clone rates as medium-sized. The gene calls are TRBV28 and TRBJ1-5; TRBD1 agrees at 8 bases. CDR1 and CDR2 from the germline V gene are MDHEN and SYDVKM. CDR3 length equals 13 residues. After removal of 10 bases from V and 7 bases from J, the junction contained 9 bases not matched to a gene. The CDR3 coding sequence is TGTGCCACCCGCGGGACAGGAGCCCAGCCCCAGCATTTT. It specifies CATRGTGAQPQHF.

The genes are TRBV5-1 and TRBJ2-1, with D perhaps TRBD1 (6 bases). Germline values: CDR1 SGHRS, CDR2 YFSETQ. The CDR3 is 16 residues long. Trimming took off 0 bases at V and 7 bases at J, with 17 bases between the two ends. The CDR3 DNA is TGCGCCAGCAGCTTGGTTCAGGGGTTTGGTTTTAATGAGCAGTTCTTC. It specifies CASSLVQGFGFNEQFF.

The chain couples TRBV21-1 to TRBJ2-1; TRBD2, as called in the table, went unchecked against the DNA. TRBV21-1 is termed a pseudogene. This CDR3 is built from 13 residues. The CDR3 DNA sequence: TGTGCCAGCAGCAAAGCGGAGGGAGACGAGCAGTTCTTC. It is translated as CASSKAEGDEQFF.

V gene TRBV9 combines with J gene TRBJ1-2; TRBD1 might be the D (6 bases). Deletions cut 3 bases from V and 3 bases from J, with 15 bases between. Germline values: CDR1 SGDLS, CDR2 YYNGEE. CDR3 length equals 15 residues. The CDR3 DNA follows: TGTGCCAGCAGCGCCGGGACACAGCATTACTATGGCTACACCTTC. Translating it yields CASSAGTQHYYGYTF. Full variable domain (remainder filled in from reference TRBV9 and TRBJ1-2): DSGVTQTPKHLITATGQRVTLRCSPRSGDLSVYWYQQSLDQGLQFLIQYYNGEERAKGNILERFSAQQFPDLHSELNLSSLELGDSALYFCASSAGTQHYYGYTFGSGTRLTVV.

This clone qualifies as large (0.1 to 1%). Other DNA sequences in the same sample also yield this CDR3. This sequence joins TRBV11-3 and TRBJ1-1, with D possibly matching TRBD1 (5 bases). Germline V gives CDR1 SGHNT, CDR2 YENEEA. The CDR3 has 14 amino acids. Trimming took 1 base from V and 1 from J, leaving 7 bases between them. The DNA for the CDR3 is TGTGCCAGCAGCTTAGGGGGCCCGAACACTGAAGCTTTCTTT. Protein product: CASSLGGPNTEAFF.

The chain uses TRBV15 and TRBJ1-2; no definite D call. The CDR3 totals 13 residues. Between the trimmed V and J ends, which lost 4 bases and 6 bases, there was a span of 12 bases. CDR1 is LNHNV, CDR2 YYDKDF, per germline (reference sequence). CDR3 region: CATSTARLHGYTF. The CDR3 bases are TGTGCCACCAGCACTGCCCGCCTCCATGGCTACACCTTC.

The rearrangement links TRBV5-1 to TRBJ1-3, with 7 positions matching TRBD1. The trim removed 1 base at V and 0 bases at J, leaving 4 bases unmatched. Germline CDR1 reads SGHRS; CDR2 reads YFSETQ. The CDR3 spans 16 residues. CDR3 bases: TGCGCCAGCAGCTTGACAGGGGCAAGCTCTGGAAACACCATATATTTT. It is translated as CASSLTGASSGNTIYF.

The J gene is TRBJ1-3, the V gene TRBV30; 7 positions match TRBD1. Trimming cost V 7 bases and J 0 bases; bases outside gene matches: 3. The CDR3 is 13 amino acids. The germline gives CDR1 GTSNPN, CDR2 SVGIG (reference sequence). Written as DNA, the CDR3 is TGTGCCTCGACAGGGTTCTCTGGAAACACCATATATTTT. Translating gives CASTGFSGNTIYF.

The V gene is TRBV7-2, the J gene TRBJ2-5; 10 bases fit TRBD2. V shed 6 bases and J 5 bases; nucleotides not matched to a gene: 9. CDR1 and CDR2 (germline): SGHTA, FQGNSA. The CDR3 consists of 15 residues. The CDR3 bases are TGTGCCAGCAGTTCCAGCGGGAGGGATTGGGAGACCCAGTACTTC. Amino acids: CASSSSGRDWETQYF.

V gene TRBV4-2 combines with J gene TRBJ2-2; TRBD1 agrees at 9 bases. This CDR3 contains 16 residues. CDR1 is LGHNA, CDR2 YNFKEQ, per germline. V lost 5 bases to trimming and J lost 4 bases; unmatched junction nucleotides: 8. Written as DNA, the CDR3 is TGTGCCAGCAGCAAAACAGGGGGCGCGGGCACCGGGGAGCTGTTTTTT. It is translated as CASSKTGGAGTGELFF.

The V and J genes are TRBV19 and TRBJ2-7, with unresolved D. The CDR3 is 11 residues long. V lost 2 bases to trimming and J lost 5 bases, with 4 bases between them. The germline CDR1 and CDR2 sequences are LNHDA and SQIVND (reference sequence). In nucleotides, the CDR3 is TGTGCCAGTAGTATATACAACGAGCAGTACTTC. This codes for CASSIYNEQYF. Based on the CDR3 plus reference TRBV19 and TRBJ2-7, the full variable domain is DGGITQSPKYLFRKEGQNVTLSCEQNLNHDAMYWYRQDPGQGLRLIYYSQIVNDFQKGDIAEGYSVSREKKESFPLTVTSAQKNPTAFYLCASSIYNEQYFGPGTRLTVT.

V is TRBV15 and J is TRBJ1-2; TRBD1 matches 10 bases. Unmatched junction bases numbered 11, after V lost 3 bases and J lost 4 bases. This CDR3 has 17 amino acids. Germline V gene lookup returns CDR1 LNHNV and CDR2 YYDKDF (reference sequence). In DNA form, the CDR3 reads TGTGCCACCAGCAGGACTGACAGGGGGCCTATGGGCTATGGCTACACCTTC. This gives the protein CATSRTDRGPMGYGYTF.

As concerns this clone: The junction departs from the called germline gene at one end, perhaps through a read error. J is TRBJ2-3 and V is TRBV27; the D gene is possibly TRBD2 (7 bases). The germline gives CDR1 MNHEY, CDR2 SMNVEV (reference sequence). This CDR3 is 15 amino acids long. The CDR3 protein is CASSPFGGAADTQFF. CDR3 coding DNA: TGTGCCAGCAGTCCTTTTGGGGGGGCCGCAGATACGCAGTTTTTT.

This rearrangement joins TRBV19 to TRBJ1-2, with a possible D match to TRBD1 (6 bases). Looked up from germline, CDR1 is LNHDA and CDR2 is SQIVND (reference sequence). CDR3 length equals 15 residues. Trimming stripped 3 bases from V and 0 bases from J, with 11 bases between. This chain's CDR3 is CASSIRRGTNYGYTF. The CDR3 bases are TGTGCCAGTAGTATCCGCAGGGGTACTAACTATGGCTACACCTTC.

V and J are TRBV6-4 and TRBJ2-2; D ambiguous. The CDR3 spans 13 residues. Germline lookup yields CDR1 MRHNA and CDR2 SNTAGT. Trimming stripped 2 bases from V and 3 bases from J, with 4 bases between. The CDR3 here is CASSDRDTGELFF. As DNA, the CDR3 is TGTGCCAGCAGTGACAGGGACACCGGGGAGCTGTTTTTT.

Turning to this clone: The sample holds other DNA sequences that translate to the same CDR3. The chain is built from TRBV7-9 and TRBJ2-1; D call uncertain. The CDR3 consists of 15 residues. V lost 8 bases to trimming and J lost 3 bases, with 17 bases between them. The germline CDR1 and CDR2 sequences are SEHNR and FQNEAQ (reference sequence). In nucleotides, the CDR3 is TGTGCCAGCGGCCAGGTCAGAGGATACTACAATGAGCAGTTCTTC. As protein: CASGQVRGYYNEQFF.

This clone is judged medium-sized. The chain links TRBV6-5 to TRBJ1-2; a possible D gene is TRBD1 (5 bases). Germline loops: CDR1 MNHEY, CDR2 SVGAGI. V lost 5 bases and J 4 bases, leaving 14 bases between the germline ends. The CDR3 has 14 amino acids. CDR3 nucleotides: TGTGCCAGCAGTAGGGGACGGGCAACCTATGGCTACACCTTC. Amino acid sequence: CASSRGRATYGYTF.

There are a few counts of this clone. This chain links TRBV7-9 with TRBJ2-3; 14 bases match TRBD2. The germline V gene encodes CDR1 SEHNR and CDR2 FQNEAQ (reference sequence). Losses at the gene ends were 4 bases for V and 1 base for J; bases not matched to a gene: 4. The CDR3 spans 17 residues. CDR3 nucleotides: TGTGCCAGCAGCTCGGGACTAGCGGGAGCTCGCACAGATACGCAGTATTTT. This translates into CASSSGLAGARTDTQYF.

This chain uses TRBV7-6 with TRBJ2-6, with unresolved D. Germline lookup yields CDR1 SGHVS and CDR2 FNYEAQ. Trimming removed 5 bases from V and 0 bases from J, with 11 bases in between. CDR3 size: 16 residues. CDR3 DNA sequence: TGTGCCAGCAGCCCAAGTCCTTCCTCTGGGGCCAACGTCCTGACTTTC. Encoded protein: CASSPSPSSGANVLTF.

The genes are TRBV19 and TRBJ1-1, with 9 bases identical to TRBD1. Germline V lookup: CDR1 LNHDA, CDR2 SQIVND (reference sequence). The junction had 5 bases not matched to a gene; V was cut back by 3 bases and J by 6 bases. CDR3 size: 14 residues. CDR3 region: CASSIRDRVPEAFF. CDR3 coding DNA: TGTGCCAGTAGTATTCGGGACAGGGTCCCTGAAGCTTTCTTT.

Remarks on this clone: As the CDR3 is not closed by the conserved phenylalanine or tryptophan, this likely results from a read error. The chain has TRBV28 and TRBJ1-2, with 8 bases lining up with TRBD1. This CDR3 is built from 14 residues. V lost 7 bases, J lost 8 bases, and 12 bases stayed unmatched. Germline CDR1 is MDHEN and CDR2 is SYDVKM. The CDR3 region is CASTSRGQSQGYTV. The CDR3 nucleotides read TGTGCCAGCACCTCCAGGGGGCAATCTCAAGGCTACACCGTC.

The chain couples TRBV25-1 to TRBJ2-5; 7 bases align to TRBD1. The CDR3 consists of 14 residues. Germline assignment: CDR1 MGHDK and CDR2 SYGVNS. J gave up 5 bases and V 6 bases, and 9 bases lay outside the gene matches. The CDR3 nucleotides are TGTGCCAGCAGCCGCCGAGGGGGCTTGGAGACCCAGTACTTC. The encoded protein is CASSRRGGLETQYF.

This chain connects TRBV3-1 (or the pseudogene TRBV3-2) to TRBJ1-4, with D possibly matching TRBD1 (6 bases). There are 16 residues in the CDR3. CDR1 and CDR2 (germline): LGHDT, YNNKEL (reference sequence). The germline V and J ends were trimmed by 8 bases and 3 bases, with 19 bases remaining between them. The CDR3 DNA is TGTGCCAGCGGCCCGGGAACAGGGATATCTAATGAAAAACTGTTTTTT. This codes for CASGPGTGISNEKLFF.

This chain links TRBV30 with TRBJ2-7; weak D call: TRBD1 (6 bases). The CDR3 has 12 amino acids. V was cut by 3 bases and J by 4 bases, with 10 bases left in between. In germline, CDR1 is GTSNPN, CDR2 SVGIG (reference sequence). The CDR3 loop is CAWSPGQYEQYF. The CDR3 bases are TGTGCCTGGAGCCCCGGACAGTACGAGCAGTACTTC.